These T cell receptor beta chains were read from a single sample in a study of vaccination and CD4 T cells after COVID-19. TCRdb re-derived calls from the PCR reads in MiXCR, one entry per CDR3 protein. The sample has 15,000 to 17,000 distinct CDR3 sequences; roughly three fifths are singletons. Which antigens these TCRs recognize remains unknown. Sequencing used CD4+ T cells from blood, cultured in vitro. These receptors were obtained from a human donor who had recovered from COVID-19. Both conserved end residues are part of each CDR3. The size of a clone is reported for some rows only, either as once, few or many, or as a class for expanded clones.

abundance: once; v_gene: TRBV12-3/TRBV12-4; len: 17; j_gene: TRBJ1-5; CDR3aa: CASSLNTGGAGNQPQHF
abundance: few; v_gene: TRBV6-2/TRBV6-3; len: 16; j_gene: TRBJ1-6; CDR3aa: CASLGVGGRKNSPLHF
abundance: -; v_gene: TRBV18; len: 16; j_gene: TRBJ1-5; CDR3aa: CASSSGTGASNQPQHF